This TCR beta chain was recorded in a study of OX40 agonist ivuxolimab in advanced cancers. Clones were sequenced by immunoSEQ multiplex PCR, and TCRdb holds only the in-frame ones, with some missing. This table holds roughly 40,000 clones, around four fifths found once. Between the trimmed V and J ends, which lost 3 bases and 12 bases, there was a span of 6 bases. Per germline, CDR1 GTSNPN and CDR2 SVGIG (reference sequence). The CDR3 length is 10 residues. Study-level results: Some nonresponders also had low normalized T-cell clonal expansion. Within 6 weeks, CD4+ and CD8+ blood T cells expanded clonally at 0.1 to 3.0 mg/kg.

Turning to this clone: Its antigen is undetermined.

This clonotype was obtained from an adult with an advanced solid tumor such as melanoma, head and neck, liver or kidney cancer. Sequences were derived from CD4+ or CD8+ T cells sorted from blood, sampled in a trial of the OX40 agonist ivuxolimab. The gene calls are TRBV30 and TRBJ2-6; no firm D call. Here the CDR3 DNA reads TGTGCCTGGAGAGGTGGCGTCCTGACTTTC. This sequence encodes CAWRGGVLTF.